This TCR beta chain was observed in a study of vaccination effects on CD4 cells after COVID-19. Study findings and constraints: Clones induced by infection and by vaccine showed marked clonal contraction late after vaccination. Missing from the study were early post-infection timepoints, and its convalescent patients were few.

The repertoire was sequenced with immunoSEQ multiplex PCR; TCRdb's copy has only in-frame clones and lacks some. The table shows about 70,000 clones, with 75% to 90% occurring only once. Under the ViraFEST assay, PBMC were stimulated with viral peptide pools so that antigen-specific CD4+ T cells expanded. Sequencing was performed afterwards. Scientists isolated CD4+ T cells after a roughly 9-day culture period ended. Recipients of the vaccine had no prior SARS-CoV-2 infection and negative nucleocapsid antibodies. For each well, about 2 million PBMC were cultured with around 9.8 IU/ml IL-2 and roughly 10 ug/ml peptides. The V end was cut by 4 bases, the J end by 3 bases, with 16 bases between. The CDR3 has 16 residues. Germline V lookup: CDR1 KGHDR, CDR2 SFDVKD. Note on this clone: The antigen is undetermined.

The chain joins TRBV24-1 to TRBJ2-3, with D tentatively TRBD1 (5 bases). The starting material was CD4+ T cells from PBMCs cultured with SARS-CoV-2 spike peptides, obtained before COVID-19 vaccination. The clonotype was recovered from a human donor who received a COVID-19 vaccine. CDR3 in amino acids: CATSDARRAGTDTQYF. CDR3 in DNA: TGTGCCACCAGTGACGCCCGCCGGGCAGGGACAGATACGCAGTATTTT.